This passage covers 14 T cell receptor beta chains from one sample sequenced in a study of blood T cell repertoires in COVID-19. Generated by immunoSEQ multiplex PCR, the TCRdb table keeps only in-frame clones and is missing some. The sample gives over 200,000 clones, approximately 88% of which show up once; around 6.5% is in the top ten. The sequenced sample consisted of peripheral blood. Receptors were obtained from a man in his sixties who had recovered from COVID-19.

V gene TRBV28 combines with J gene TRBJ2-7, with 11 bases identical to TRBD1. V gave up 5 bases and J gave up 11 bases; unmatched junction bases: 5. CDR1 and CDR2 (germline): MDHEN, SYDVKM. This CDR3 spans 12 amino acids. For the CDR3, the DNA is TGTGCCAGCAGTCCCCGGGACAGGGGGAAGTACTTC. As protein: CASSPRDRGKYF.

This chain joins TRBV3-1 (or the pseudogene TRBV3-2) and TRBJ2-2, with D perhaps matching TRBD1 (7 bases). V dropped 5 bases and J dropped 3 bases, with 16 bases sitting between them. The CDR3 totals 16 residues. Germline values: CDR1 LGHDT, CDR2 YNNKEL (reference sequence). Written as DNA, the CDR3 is TGTGCCAGCAGCTCTTACGACAGGGACTACACCGGGGAGCTGTTTTTT. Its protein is CASSSYDRDYTGELFF.

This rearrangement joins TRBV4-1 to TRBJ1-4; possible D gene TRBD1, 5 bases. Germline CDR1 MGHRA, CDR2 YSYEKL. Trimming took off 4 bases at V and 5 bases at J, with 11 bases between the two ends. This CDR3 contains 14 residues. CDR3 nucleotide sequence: TGCGCCAGCAGCCCGGGCCCAGGGAATGAAAAACTGTTTTTT. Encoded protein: CASSPGPGNEKLFF.

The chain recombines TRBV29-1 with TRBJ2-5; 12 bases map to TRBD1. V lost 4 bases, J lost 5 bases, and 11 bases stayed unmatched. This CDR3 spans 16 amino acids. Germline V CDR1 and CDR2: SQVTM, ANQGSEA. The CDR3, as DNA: TGCAGCGTTGTTAAGGGCCGGGACAGGGGGCAGGAGACCCAGTACTTC. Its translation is CSVVKGRDRGQETQYF.

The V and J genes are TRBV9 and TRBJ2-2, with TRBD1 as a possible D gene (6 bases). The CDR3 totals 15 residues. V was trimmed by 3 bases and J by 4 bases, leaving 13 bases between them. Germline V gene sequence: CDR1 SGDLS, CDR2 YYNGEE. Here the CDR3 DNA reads TGTGCCAGCAGCGCCACAACAGGGTTCACCGGGGAGCTGTTTTTT. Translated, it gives CASSATTGFTGELFF.

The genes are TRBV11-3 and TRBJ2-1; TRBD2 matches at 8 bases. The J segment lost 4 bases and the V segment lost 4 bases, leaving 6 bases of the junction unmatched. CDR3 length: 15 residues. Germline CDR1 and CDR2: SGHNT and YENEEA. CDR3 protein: CASSSPGGGYNEQFF. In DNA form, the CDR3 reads TGTGCCAGCAGCTCCCCGGGCGGGGGGTACAATGAGCAGTTCTTC.

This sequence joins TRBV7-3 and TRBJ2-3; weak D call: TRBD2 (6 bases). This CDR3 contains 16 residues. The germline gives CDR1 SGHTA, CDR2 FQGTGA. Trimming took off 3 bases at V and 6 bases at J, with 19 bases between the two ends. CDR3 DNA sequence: TGTGCCAGCAGCTTGGGCACTAGCTCGCTGGTGGATACGCAGTATTTT. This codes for CASSLGTSSLVDTQYF.

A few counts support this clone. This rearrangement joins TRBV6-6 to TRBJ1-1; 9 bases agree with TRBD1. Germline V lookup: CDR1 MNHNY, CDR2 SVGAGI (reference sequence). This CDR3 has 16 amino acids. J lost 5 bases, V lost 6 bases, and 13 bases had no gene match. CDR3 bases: TGTGCCAGCAGAGTTCCCGGACAGGGGAAGTGGACTGAAGCTTTCTTT. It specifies CASRVPGQGKWTEAFF.

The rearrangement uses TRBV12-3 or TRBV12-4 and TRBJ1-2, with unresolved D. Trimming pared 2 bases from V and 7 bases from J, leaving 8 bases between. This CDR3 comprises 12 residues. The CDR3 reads CASSLTRGGYTF. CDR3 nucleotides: TGTGCCAGCAGTTTAACCCGCGGTGGCTACACCTTC.

In DNA form, the CDR3 reads TGTGCCAGCAGCTTGGGGGCGAACAATGAGCAGTTCTTC. Translated, it gives CASSLGANNEQFF. The chain recombines TRBV11-2 with TRBJ2-1, with a tentative D call TRBD1 (6 bases). The germline gives CDR1 SGHAT, CDR2 FQNNGV. CDR3 length: 13 residues. Between the trimmed V and J ends, which lost 3 bases and 5 bases, there was a span of 8 bases.

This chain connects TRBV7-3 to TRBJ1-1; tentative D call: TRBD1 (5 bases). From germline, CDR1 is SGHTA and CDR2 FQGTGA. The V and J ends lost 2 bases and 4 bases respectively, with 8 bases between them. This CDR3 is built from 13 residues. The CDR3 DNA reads TGTGCCAGCAGCTTAGCTCAGGGCACTGAAGCTTTCTTT. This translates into CASSLAQGTEAFF.

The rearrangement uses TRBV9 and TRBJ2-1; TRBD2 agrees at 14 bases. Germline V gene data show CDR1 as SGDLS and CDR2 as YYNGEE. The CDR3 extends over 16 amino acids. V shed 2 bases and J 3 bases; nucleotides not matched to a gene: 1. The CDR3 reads CASSVGTSGSYNEQFF. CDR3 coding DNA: TGTGCCAGCAGCGTGGGGACTAGCGGGAGCTACAATGAGCAGTTCTTC.

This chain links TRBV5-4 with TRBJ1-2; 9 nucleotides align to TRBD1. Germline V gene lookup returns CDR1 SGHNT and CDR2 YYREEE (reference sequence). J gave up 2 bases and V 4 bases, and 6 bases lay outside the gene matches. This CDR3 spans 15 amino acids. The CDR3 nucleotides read TGTGCCAGCAGCCATGACAGGGGGGGGAACTATGGCTACACCTTC. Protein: CASSHDRGGNYGYTF.

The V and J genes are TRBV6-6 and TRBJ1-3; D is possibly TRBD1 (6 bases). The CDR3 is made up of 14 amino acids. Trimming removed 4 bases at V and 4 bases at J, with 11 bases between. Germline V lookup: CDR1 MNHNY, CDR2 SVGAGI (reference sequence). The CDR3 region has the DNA TGTGCCAGCAGTTTCGGGACAATGGGAAACACCATATATTTT. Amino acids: CASSFGTMGNTIYF.